This is a list of T cell receptor beta chains from one sample in a study of blood T cell repertoires in COVID-19. Data came from immunoSEQ multiplex PCR; TCRdb stores just in-frame clones and leaves some out. The data show about 14,000 clones, roughly nine tenths seen once. Source material: peripheral blood. These receptor sequences come from a man aged 55 to 70 with acute or convalescent COVID-19. The CDR3 runs from the conserved cysteine through the conserved F or W. The order of the fields is CDR3 length, clone size, J gene, V gene, D gene, CDR3 protein, CDR3 DNA. The D gene is left open where the match is weak. Where a row states a size, it is once, few, many or the class of an expanded clone; other rows omit it.

length: 12; size: NA; J: TRBJ2-1; V: TRBV7-2; D: NA; CDR3: CASSLGAVEQFF; DNA: TGTGCCAGCAGCTTAGGCGCCGTTGAGCAGTTCTTC
length: 14; size: NA; J: TRBJ1-3; V: TRBV19; D: NA; CDR3: CASSTQGTGNTIYF; DNA: TGTGCCAGTAGTACACAGGGTACCGGAAACACCATATATTTT
length: 24; size: once; J: TRBJ2-3; V: TRBV10-3; D: TRBD1; CDR3: CAIIFCPRTGGDGPIDQSTDTQYF; DNA: TGTGCCATCATTTTTTGTCCGAGGACAGGGGGCGATGGCCCCATTGACCAGAGCACAGATACGCAGTATTTT
length: 16; size: NA; J: TRBJ2-5; V: TRBV7-6; D: TRBD2; CDR3: CASSPRTSGVGETQYF; DNA: TGTGCCAGCAGCCCCCGGACTAGCGGGGTTGGGGAGACCCAGTACTTC
length: 14; size: NA; J: TRBJ2-7; V: TRBV28; D: TRBD2; CDR3: CASRGLAGPYEQYF; DNA: TGTGCCAGCAGGGGACTAGCGGGACCCTACGAGCAGTACTTC
length: 15; size: NA; J: TRBJ2-6; V: TRBV19; D: NA; CDR3: CASSADSSGANVLTF; DNA: TGTGCCAGTAGTGCGGACAGTTCTGGGGCCAACGTCCTGACTTTC
length: 12; size: NA; J: TRBJ1-6; V: TRBV30; D: NA; CDR3: CAWGGQGSPLHF; DNA: TGTGCCTGGGGGGGGCAGGGGTCACCCCTCCACTTT
length: 15; size: few; J: TRBJ2-7; V: TRBV18; D: NA; CDR3: CASSPPTRGYYEQYF; DNA: TGTGCCAGCTCACCACCGACCAGGGGCTATTACGAGCAGTACTTC
length: 18; size: NA; J: TRBJ2-7; V: TRBV24-1; D: NA; CDR3: CATSDREEGALSSYEQYF; DNA: TGTGCCACCAGTGACAGGGAGGAGGGCGCACTATCCTCCTACGAGCAGTACTTC
length: 16; size: NA; J: TRBJ1-1; V: TRBV4-3; D: NA; CDR3: CASSPKTEIMNTEAFF; DNA: TGCGCCAGCAGCCCAAAGACAGAAATCATGAACACTGAAGCTTTCTTT
length: 15; size: NA; J: TRBJ2-1; V: TRBV1; D: NA; CDR3: CTSSQDGLAGGKQFF; DNA: TGCACCAGCAGCCAAGACGGACTAGCGGGAGGTAAGCAGTTCTTC
length: 19; size: NA; J: TRBJ1-1; V: TRBV6-4; D: TRBD1; CDR3: CASSDSPRRGQAYDTEAFF; DNA: TGTGCCAGCAGTGACTCGCCGAGGAGGGGGCAGGCTTATGACACTGAAGCTTTCTTT
length: 15; size: NA; J: TRBJ2-2; V: TRBV18; D: TRBD1; CDR3: CASSPQGAGTGELFF; DNA: TGTGCCAGCTCACCACAGGGGGCAGGCACCGGGGAGCTGTTTTTT
length: 13; size: NA; J: TRBJ1-5; V: TRBV6-2/TRBV6-3; D: NA; CDR3: CASSRSGTGPQHF; DNA: TGTGCCAGCAGTCGCTCCGGAACGGGGCCCCAGCATTTT
length: 15; size: NA; J: TRBJ1-2; V: TRBV28; D: NA; CDR3: CASSEYREGGYGYTF; DNA: TGTGCCAGCAGTGAGTACCGGGAAGGAGGTTATGGCTACACCTTC
length: 15; size: NA; J: TRBJ1-1; V: TRBV13; D: NA; CDR3: CASSLEGPGVSEAFF; DNA: TGTGCCAGCAGCTTAGAGGGCCCAGGGGTGAGTGAAGCTTTCTTT
length: 15; size: NA; J: TRBJ1-6; V: TRBV4-2; D: TRBD1; CDR3: CASSTRTGPNSPLHF; DNA: TGTGCCAGCAGCACGCGGACAGGGCCCAATTCACCCCTCCACTTT
length: 18; size: NA; J: TRBJ2-2; V: TRBV9; D: TRBD2; CDR3: CASSVGVAGGRNTGELFF; DNA: TGTGCCAGCAGCGTAGGGGTAGCGGGAGGGAGGAACACCGGGGAGCTGTTTTTT
length: 11; size: NA; J: TRBJ2-7; V: TRBV18; D: NA; CDR3: CASSPRGEQYF; DNA: TGTGCCAGCTCACCCCGGGGAGAGCAGTACTTC
length: 14; size: NA; J: TRBJ2-1; V: TRBV4-3; D: NA; CDR3: CASSQDTGYNEQFF; DNA: TGCGCCAGCAGCCAAGATACGGGTTACAATGAGCAGTTCTTC
length: 14; size: NA; J: TRBJ1-1; V: TRBV18; D: NA; CDR3: CASSSTGWITEAFF; DNA: TGTGCCAGCTCATCTACAGGGTGGATCACTGAAGCTTTCTTT
length: 15; size: NA; J: TRBJ1-6; V: TRBV6-5; D: NA; CDR3: CASSFERDYNSPLHF; DNA: TGTGCCAGCAGTTTCGAGCGGGACTATAATTCACCCCTCCACTTT
length: 16; size: NA; J: TRBJ2-1; V: TRBV6-2/TRBV6-3; D: TRBD2; CDR3: CASSYQAGGRYNEQFF; DNA: TGTGCCAGCAGTTACCAAGCGGGGGGGCGGTACAATGAGCAGTTCTTC
length: 15; size: NA; J: TRBJ2-1; V: TRBV6-5; D: NA; CDR3: CASSSPGETGNEQFF; DNA: TGTGCCAGCAGTTCCCCGGGGGAGACTGGCAATGAGCAGTTCTTC
length: 14; size: NA; J: TRBJ1-2; V: TRBV7-2; D: TRBD1; CDR3: CASSLAGQGYGYTF; DNA: TGTGCCAGCAGCTTAGCGGGACAGGGCTATGGCTACACCTTC
length: 13; size: NA; J: TRBJ2-7; V: TRBV7-6; D: NA; CDR3: CASSLGTPYEQYF; DNA: TGTGCCAGCAGCTTAGGGACACCCTACGAGCAGTACTTC
length: 13; size: NA; J: TRBJ1-2; V: TRBV5-4; D: NA; CDR3: CASSFPGEGGYTF; DNA: TGTGCCAGCAGCTTCCCCGGGGAGGGAGGCTACACCTTC
length: 16; size: NA; J: TRBJ1-2; V: TRBV5-4; D: NA; CDR3: CASSLNGGRSNYGYTF; DNA: TGTGCCAGCAGCTTAAATGGGGGGAGATCTAACTATGGCTACACCTTC
length: 16; size: once; J: TRBJ1-2; V: TRBV7-2; D: NA; CDR3: CASSLPGPNSNYGYTF; DNA: TGTGCCAGCAGCTTACCAGGTCCCAACTCCAACTATGGCTACACCTTC
length: 15; size: NA; J: TRBJ1-4; V: TRBV19; D: NA; CDR3: CASSIQGQTNEKLFF; DNA: TGTGCCAGTAGTATACAGGGACAAACTAATGAAAAACTGTTTTTT
length: 15; size: NA; J: TRBJ2-1; V: TRBV7-9; D: NA; CDR3: CASSPRGSVYNEQFF; DNA: TGTGCCAGCAGCCCCCGGGGAAGCGTCTACAATGAGCAGTTCTTC
length: 17; size: NA; J: TRBJ1-6; V: TRBV25-1; D: NA; CDR3: CASSPSQGSGDNSPLHF; DNA: TGTGCCAGCAGTCCGAGTCAGGGATCGGGGGATAATTCACCCCTCCACTTT
length: 13; size: NA; J: TRBJ1-1; V: TRBV7-9; D: NA; CDR3: CASSSQPNTEAFF; DNA: TGTGCCAGCAGCTCACAACCGAACACTGAAGCTTTCTTT
length: 12; size: few; J: TRBJ1-5; V: TRBV19; D: NA; CDR3: CASRPRDQPQHF; DNA: TGTGCCAGTAGACCCAGGGATCAGCCCCAGCATTTT
length: 13; size: medium-sized; J: TRBJ2-5; V: TRBV27; D: TRBD2; CDR3: CASSYTSVTTQYF; DNA: TGTGCCAGCAGTTACACTAGCGTTACGACCCAGTACTTC
length: 19; size: NA; J: TRBJ2-3; V: TRBV6-1; D: TRBD2; CDR3: CASSEPFGTSGSPTDTQYF; DNA: TGTGCCAGCAGTGAACCGTTCGGGACTAGCGGATCTCCCACAGATACGCAGTATTTT
length: 15; size: once; J: TRBJ1-1; V: TRBV5-5; D: NA; CDR3: CASSLFHRRNTEAFF; DNA: TGTGCCAGCAGCTTGTTCCACAGGCGGAACACTGAAGCTTTCTTT
length: 14; size: once; J: TRBJ1-2; V: TRBV4-3; D: NA; CDR3: CASSQVRDTYGYTF; DNA: TGCGCCAGCAGCCAAGTGAGGGACACTTATGGCTACACCTTC
length: 14; size: few; J: TRBJ1-5; V: TRBV19; D: NA; CDR3: CASSIVGGGANQHF; DNA: TGTGCCAGTAGTATAGTGGGAGGCGGGGCAAATCAGCATTTT
length: 14; size: NA; J: TRBJ2-3; V: TRBV6-4; D: TRBD2; CDR3: CASSDSSGRDTQYF; DNA: TGTGCCAGCAGTGACTCTAGCGGGAGAGATACGCAGTATTTT
length: 15; size: NA; J: TRBJ1-4; V: TRBV25-1; D: NA; CDR3: CASRVGASTNEKLFF; DNA: TGTGCCAGCAGGGTGGGGGCCTCAACTAATGAAAAACTGTTTTTT
length: 15; size: NA; J: TRBJ2-5; V: TRBV7-2; D: TRBD2; CDR3: CASSLEAGELETQYF; DNA: TGTGCCAGCAGCTTAGAGGCGGGGGAGTTAGAGACCCAGTACTTC
length: 16; size: NA; J: TRBJ2-1; V: TRBV4-3; D: TRBD2; CDR3: CASSQEIAGTISEQFF; DNA: TGCGCCAGCAGCCAGGAGATAGCGGGGACGATCTCCGAGCAGTTCTTC
length: 14; size: few; J: TRBJ1-1; V: TRBV4-3; D: TRBD1; CDR3: CASSLRTGETEAFF; DNA: TGCGCCAGCAGCTTGCGGACAGGGGAGACTGAAGCTTTCTTT
length: 12; size: few; J: TRBJ2-7; V: TRBV27; D: TRBD1; CDR3: CASRTGGYEQYF; DNA: TGTGCCAGCAGGACAGGGGGCTACGAGCAGTACTTC
length: 14; size: once; J: TRBJ1-1; V: TRBV2; D: TRBD1; CDR3: CASSRTGRNTEAFF; DNA: TGTGCCAGCAGTAGGACAGGGCGGAACACTGAAGCTTTCTTT
length: 15; size: NA; J: TRBJ2-2; V: TRBV5-1; D: NA; CDR3: CASSLVGGVTGELFF; DNA: TGCGCCAGCAGCTTGGTTGGAGGGGTCACCGGGGAGCTGTTTTTT
length: 15; size: NA; J: TRBJ1-3; V: TRBV19; D: NA; CDR3: CASSKGRSSGNTIYF; DNA: TGTGCCAGTAGTAAAGGCCGGAGCTCTGGAAACACCATATATTTT
length: 14; size: NA; J: TRBJ2-1; V: TRBV6-5; D: TRBD2; CDR3: CASRRLAAYNEQFF; DNA: TGTGCCAGCAGGCGACTAGCGGCTTACAATGAGCAGTTCTTC
length: 13; size: NA; J: TRBJ2-5; V: TRBV6-5; D: NA; CDR3: CASRLTGLGTQYF; DNA: TGTGCCAGCAGATTGACAGGCCTAGGGACCCAGTACTTC
length: 15; size: NA; J: TRBJ1-2; V: TRBV27; D: TRBD1; CDR3: CASSLNGQGAGGYTF; DNA: TGTGCCAGCAGTTTAAATGGTCAGGGGGCAGGTGGCTACACCTTC
length: 16; size: NA; J: TRBJ1-5; V: TRBV6-2/TRBV6-3; D: NA; CDR3: CASSYVGGDGRQPQHF; DNA: TGTGCCAGCAGTTATGTAGGAGGGGACGGTCGGCAGCCCCAGCATTTT
length: 15; size: NA; J: TRBJ1-5; V: TRBV19; D: TRBD1; CDR3: CASSIGTGPNQPQHF; DNA: TGTGCCAGTAGTATAGGGACAGGACCTAATCAGCCCCAGCATTTT